The present TCR beta chain was sequenced within a study of control samples from healthy donors and cancer patients. Sequenced by immunoSEQ multiplex PCR; TCRdb stores in-frame clones only, minus some. The sample shows more than 100,000 clones, around 92% of them seen only once. The CDR3 covers 16 residues. Looked up from germline, CDR1 is KGHDR and CDR2 is SFDVKD. The trim removed 3 bases at V and 6 bases at J, leaving 7 bases unmatched. The rearrangement joins TRBV24-1 to TRBJ2-3, with 11 bases lining up with TRBD1. Sequencing was carried out using PBMCs. This receptor was taken from a man between 45 and 60 years old with head and neck cancer. This CDR3 is CATSDPGQGARDTQYF. The CDR3 DNA reads TGTGCCACCAGTGATCCCGGACAGGGGGCTCGCGATACGCAGTATTTT.